The 8 T cell receptor beta chains below were found in one sample sequenced in a study of blood T cell repertoires in COVID-19. Produced via immunoSEQ multiplex PCR; TCRdb's table is partial and in-frame only. The sample carries hundreds of thousands of clones, about 88% recorded once. Sequenced material: peripheral blood. These receptor sequences come from a woman aged 60-75 years with COVID-19, enrolled during active disease.

J is TRBJ2-5 and V is TRBV9; 9 bases align to TRBD2. V lost 2 bases and J lost 2; bases outside the gene matches: 10. CDR1 and CDR2 from the germline V gene are SGDLS and YYNGEE. This CDR3 comprises 17 residues. The CDR3 DNA is TGTGCCAGCAGCGTTAAAGCGGGGGGTAACTTACAAGAGACCCAGTACTTC. The encoded protein is CASSVKAGGNLQETQYF.

The CDR3: CASSTPFSETQYF. CDR3 bases: TGTGCCAGTAGTACCCCGTTTTCAGAGACCCAGTACTTC. The V call is TRBV19, the J call TRBJ2-5; D is unresolved. The V and J ends lost 4 bases and 4 bases respectively, with 10 bases between them. Germline values: CDR1 LNHDA, CDR2 SQIVND (reference sequence). The CDR3 covers 13 residues.

V is TRBV4-3 and J is TRBJ2-7; 10 nucleotides match TRBD1. The CDR3 is 16 residues long. The germline V gene has CDR1 LGHNA and CDR2 YSLEER. V shed 2 bases and J 0 bases; nucleotides not matched to a gene: 4. CDR3 sequence: CASSQSRTGGSYEQYF. The DNA for the CDR3 is TGCGCCAGCAGCCAATCCAGGACAGGGGGCTCCTACGAGCAGTACTTC.

The chain joins TRBV10-3 to TRBJ2-7; D may be TRBD2 (6 bases). Trimming cost V 1 base and J 3 bases, with 13 bases left between them. The germline gives CDR1 ENHRY, CDR2 SYGVKD. The CDR3 totals 15 residues. The CDR3 nucleotides read TGTGCCATCAGTGAGTATGAGACTAGAGGCTACGAGCAGTACTTC. Its translation is CAISEYETRGYEQYF.

The chain carries TRBV21-1 and TRBJ1-2; the listed D gene, TRBD1, was not tested against the DNA. TRBV21-1 is marked as a pseudogene. The CDR3 consists of 16 residues. The CDR3 loop is CASSTGVTGTDYGYTF. The CDR3 nucleotides read TGTGCCAGCAGCACCGGCGTAACAGGGACCGACTATGGCTACACCTTC.

Comments on this clone: A read error may be the cause here, since a much bigger clone is one base away. The CDR3 spells CASSLDRNTEAFF. The CDR3 DNA reads TGTGCCAGCAGCTTGGACAGGAACACTGAAGCTTTCTTT. The rearrangement uses TRBV5-8 and TRBJ1-1; no reliable D call. V was clipped by 0 bases and J by 1 base, with 4 bases between them. The germline V gene has CDR1 SGHTS and CDR2 YDEGEE. The CDR3 is 13 residues long.

The chain recombines TRBV9 with TRBJ1-2; perhaps TRBD1 as D (5 bases). The CDR3 loop spans 13 amino acids. Germline CDR1 is SGDLS and CDR2 is YYNGEE. V was clipped by 4 bases and J by 6 bases, with 13 bases between them. The CDR3 DNA is TGTGCCAGCAGCTTCCGACAGTATGATGGCTACACCTTC. It yields the protein CASSFRQYDGYTF.

V is TRBV5-4 and J is TRBJ1-1, with 8 positions matching TRBD1. The length of the CDR3 is 13 residues. Germline CDR1 and CDR2: SGHNT and YYREEE (reference sequence). After removal of 7 bases from V and 7 bases from J, the junction contained 9 bases not matched to a gene. Here the CDR3 reads CASGKTGEREAFF. The CDR3 DNA follows: TGTGCCAGCGGTAAGACAGGGGAACGTGAAGCTTTCTTT.